This T cell receptor beta chain originates from a study of cytomegalovirus exposure and HLA in healthy donors. This clone was recorded a few times. The antigen is unknown. Deletions cut 8 bases from V and 0 bases from J, with 10 bases between. Germline values: CDR1 MNHEY, CDR2 SVGAGI. The CDR3 is made up of 13 amino acids. Use of 60 Vbeta and 13 Jbeta primers characterized the PCR. Authors' methods: In a later analysis, 8.5 million to 14 million of some 80 million unique beta chains occurred in at least two donors. Produced via immunoSEQ multiplex PCR; TCRdb's table is partial and in-frame only. The V and J calls and clone size come from that table; D and trimming were worked out from the DNA. The sample lists 150,000 to 200,000 clones, 70% to 80% occurring once. Findings and limits, study-wide: The authors later linked a missense DCLRE1C variant to TCR beta V- and J-gene trimming.

The gene calls are TRBV6-5 and TRBJ1-1; the D gene is possibly TRBD1 (6 bases). Sequenced sample: PBMCs. The sequence was obtained from a woman between 40 and 50 years old in good health and CMV-seronegative. The CDR3 sequence is CASHRVMNTEAFF. CDR3 coding DNA: TGTGCCAGCCACAGGGTAATGAACACTGAAGCTTTCTTT.